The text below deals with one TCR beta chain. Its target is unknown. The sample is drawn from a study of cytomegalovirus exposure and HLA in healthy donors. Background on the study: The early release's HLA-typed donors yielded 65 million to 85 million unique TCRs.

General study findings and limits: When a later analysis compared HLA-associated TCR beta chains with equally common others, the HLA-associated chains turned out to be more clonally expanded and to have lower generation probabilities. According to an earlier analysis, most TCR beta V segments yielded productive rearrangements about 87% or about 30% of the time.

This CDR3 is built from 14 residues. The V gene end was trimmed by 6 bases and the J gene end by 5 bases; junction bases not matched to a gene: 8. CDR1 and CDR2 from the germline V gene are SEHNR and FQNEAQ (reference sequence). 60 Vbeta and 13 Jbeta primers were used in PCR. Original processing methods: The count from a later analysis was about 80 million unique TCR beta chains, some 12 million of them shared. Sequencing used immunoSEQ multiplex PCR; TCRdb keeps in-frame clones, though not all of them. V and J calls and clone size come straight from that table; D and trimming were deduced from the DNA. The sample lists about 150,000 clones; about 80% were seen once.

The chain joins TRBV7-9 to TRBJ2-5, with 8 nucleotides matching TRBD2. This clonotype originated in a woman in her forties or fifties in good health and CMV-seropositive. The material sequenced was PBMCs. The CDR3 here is CASSPGLAEETQYF. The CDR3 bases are TGTGCCAGCAGTCCCGGACTAGCTGAGGAGACCCAGTACTTC.